Following are 8 T cell receptor beta chains from one sample sequenced in a study of blood T cell repertoires in COVID-19. TCRdb's table, derived via immunoSEQ multiplex PCR, lists solely in-frame clones and lacks some. The sample yields around 240,000 clones, 90% to 95% seen once. Sequenced material: PBMCs or T cells enriched from blood (not recorded which). The source is a human donor in a cohort exposed to, infected with or recovered from COVID-19 (not recorded which). The donor label of this sample is uncertain.

V is TRBV4-1 and J is TRBJ1-6; 7 bases align to TRBD1. J lost 0 bases, V lost 4 bases, and 6 bases had no gene match. CDR1 is MGHRA, CDR2 YSYEKL, per germline. CDR3 length: 17 amino acids. The CDR3 sequence is CASSRGTDSSYNSPLHF. In DNA form, the CDR3 reads TGCGCCAGCAGCCGCGGGACAGATAGCTCCTATAATTCACCCCTCCACTTT.

This chain uses TRBV5-6 with TRBJ2-7, with a possible D match to TRBD1 (6 bases). The CDR3 runs to 16 residues. V lost 4 bases and J lost 0, with 17 bases in between. Germline CDR1 is SGHDT and CDR2 is YYEEEE. CDR3 residues: CASSGQQGFDSYEQYF. Here the CDR3 DNA reads TGTGCCAGCAGCGGACAACAGGGATTCGACTCCTACGAGCAGTACTTC.

The chain couples TRBV5-4 to TRBJ2-1; 10 bases are shared with TRBD2. The CDR3 has 15 amino acids. The ends lost 3 bases at V and 4 bases at J; junction bases unmatched: 4. The germline CDR1 and CDR2 sequences are SGHNT and YYREEE (reference sequence). CDR3: CASSSGTSDYNEQFF. Here the CDR3 DNA reads TGTGCCAGCAGCTCCGGGACTAGCGATTACAATGAGCAGTTCTTC.

This chain connects TRBV10-1 to TRBJ1-2, with a possible D match to TRBD1 (5 bases). V was cut by 4 bases and J by 5 bases, with 20 bases left in between. CDR1 is WNHNN and CDR2 is SYGVQD in the germline V gene (reference sequence). The CDR3 extends over 16 amino acids. The CDR3 reads CASSGRGREYRYGYTF. CDR3 coding DNA: TGCGCCAGCAGTGGTCGGGGGAGGGAGTATCGTTATGGCTACACCTTC.

V and J are TRBV7-2 and TRBJ2-3; D is ambiguous. Germline CDR1 reads SGHTA; CDR2 reads FQGNSA. The CDR3 length is 14 residues. V shed 0 bases and J shed 9 bases, with 13 bases lying between them. As DNA, the CDR3 is TGTGCCAGCAGCTTAGCAGTAGGCGCGCGGACGCAGTATTTT. It yields the protein CASSLAVGARTQYF.

V is TRBV6-1 and J is TRBJ1-2, with TRBD1 matching over 8 bases. V was pared by 3 bases and J by 3 bases, with 12 bases of the junction left unmatched. Germline V gene lookup returns CDR1 MNHNS and CDR2 SASEGT. The CDR3 runs 17 residues. The CDR3 DNA reads as TGTGCCAGCAGTGAGTACGGCCAGGGGGCTAAGGACTATGGCTACACCTTC. This sequence encodes CASSEYGQGAKDYGYTF.

The V gene is TRBV6-5, the J gene TRBJ2-3; 7 bases are a match to TRBD2. The CDR3 contains 15 residues. In germline, CDR1 is MNHEY, CDR2 SVGAGI. V lost 0 bases, J lost 6 bases, and 6 bases stayed unmatched. The CDR3, as DNA: TGTGCCAGCAGTTACTCGAGGACTAGTACGGATACGCAGTATTTT. It codes for CASSYSRTSTDTQYF.

This clone came up a few times. The rearrangement uses TRBV9 and TRBJ2-3; the D is unclear. The CDR3 sequence is 14 residues long. From germline, CDR1 is SGDLS and CDR2 YYNGEE. Trimming removed 0 bases at V and 1 base at J, with 6 bases between. For the CDR3, the DNA is TGTGCCAGCAGCGTAGCAGCGCGCACAGATACGCAGTATTTT. This encodes CASSVAARTDTQYF.